What follows are 32 T cell receptor beta chains derived from one specimen sequenced in a study of human T cells and chemical hapten exposure. As for time point: patch test 2, 6 weeks after DPC sensitization. Treatment meaning: therapeutic diphenylcyclopropenone sensitization with weekly scalp DPC. TCRdb independently ran MiXCR on the RACE reads; one entry per CDR3 protein. The sample contains roughly 96,000 distinct CDR3 sequences, 7.5% to 10% of which appear only once. Here the sequenced sample was whole blood, taken in connection with sensitization to the hapten diphenylcyclopropenone (DPC). The receptors here all came from a woman in her forties with alopecia areata. Some clones in this sample may be carry-over from other donors' samples.

The chain carries TRBV7-9 and TRBJ1-4; D gene unclear. V was shortened by 2 bases and J by 3 bases, with 7 bases between the two germline ends. The CDR3 contains 14 residues. The germline V gene encodes CDR1 SEHNR and CDR2 FQNEAQ (reference sequence). CDR3 sequence (DNA): TGTGCCAGCAGCTTAATGGGTGCTAATGAAAAACTGTTTTTT. This gives the protein CASSLMGANEKLFF.

This clonotype has a handful of counts. V and J are TRBV7-2 and TRBJ2-3; D tentatively reads TRBD1 or TRBD2 (5 bases each). There are 18 residues in the CDR3. Germline loops: CDR1 SGHTA, CDR2 FQGNSA. Trimming removed 5 bases from V and 2 bases from J, with 23 bases in between. The CDR3 loop reads CASSPGRASTWITDTQYF. The CDR3, as DNA: TGTGCCAGCAGCCCGGGACGGGCCTCAACTTGGATCACAGATACGCAGTATTTT.

This clonotype was observed a few times. A much more abundant neighbour one base away suggests this may be a read error. The chain employs TRBV12-3 or TRBV12-4 and TRBJ1-6; no clear D. The CDR3 runs 15 residues. Trimming pared 1 base from V and 5 bases from J, leaving 9 bases between. CDR3 protein: CASSLGAEHNSPLHF. The DNA for the CDR3 is TGTGCCAGCAGTTTAGGAGCCGAGCATAATTCACCCCTCCACTTT.

This clonotype has only a few counts. The chain employs TRBV7-2 and TRBJ1-5; no definite D call. This CDR3 contains 13 residues. V lost 5 bases and J lost 7, with 12 bases in between. Germline CDR1 is SGHTA and CDR2 is FQGNSA. The CDR3 DNA sequence: TGTGCCAGCAGCAGCGTCGTATACCAGCCCCAGCATTTT. Its translation: CASSSVVYQPQHF.

This sequence joins TRBV28 and TRBJ1-1; D unresolved. Trimming shortened V by 7 bases and J by 1 base, and 13 bases separated the two germline ends. The CDR3 runs to 14 residues. From germline, CDR1 is MDHEN and CDR2 SYDVKM. CDR3 protein: CASNPGRWNTEAFF. The CDR3, as DNA: TGTGCCAGCAACCCCGGCAGGTGGAACACTGAAGCTTTCTTT.

There are many counts of this clonotype. The chain recombines TRBV11-2 with TRBJ2-4; 10 bases match TRBD2. The CDR3 sequence is 15 residues long. Trimming took 5 bases from V and 6 from J; bases not matched to a gene: 7. Germline V gene lookup returns CDR1 SGHAT and CDR2 FQNNGV. CDR3 nucleotide sequence: TGTGCCAGCAGCCCCCTAGCGGGAGCGGGAAACATTCAGTACTTC. It specifies CASSPLAGAGNIQYF.

Ten or more counts support this clonotype. V usage is TRBV28 and J usage is TRBJ1-1; no clear D gene. The CDR3 has 13 amino acids. V was pared by 5 bases and J by 9 bases, with 16 bases between. Germline V gives CDR1 MDHEN, CDR2 SYDVKM. CDR3 sequence: CASSHPSGGQAFF. The CDR3 DNA reads TGTGCCAGCAGTCATCCCTCGGGCGGGCAAGCTTTCTTT.

This clonotype was seen a few times. The rearrangement joins TRBV7-2 to TRBJ2-3; 10 bases match TRBD2. Germline trimming cut 4 bases from V and 4 bases from J; bases unmatched to any gene: 8. CDR1 is SGHTA, CDR2 FQGNSA, per germline. The CDR3 runs to 16 residues. The CDR3 DNA follows: TGTGCCAGCAGCTCCAATAGCGGGAGGATCCCAGATACGCAGTATTTT. Translated: CASSSNSGRIPDTQYF. Full variable domain (rest looked up from reference TRBV7-2 and TRBJ2-3): GAGVSQSPSNKVTEKGKDVELRCDPISGHTALYWYRQSLGQGLEFLIYFQGNSAPDKSGLPSDRFSAERTGGSVSTLTIQRTQQEDSAVYLCASSSNSGRIPDTQYFGPGTRLTVL.

This clonotype came up many times. The rearrangement links TRBV3-1 to TRBJ2-6; TRBD1 aligns across 8 bases. The length of the CDR3 is 20 residues. Germline-derived CDR1 and CDR2 are LGHDT and YNNKEL (reference sequence). V shed 0 bases and J 7 bases; nucleotides not matched to a gene: 17. CDR3 protein: CASSQDRGERDRSIANVLTF. CDR3 bases: TGTGCCAGCAGCCAAGATCGAGGCGAACGGGACAGGTCTATCGCCAACGTCCTGACTTTC.

This clonotype has at least ten counts. The genes are TRBV11-2 and TRBJ1-1; tentatively, D is TRBD1 (5 bases). Looked up from germline, CDR1 is SGHAT and CDR2 is FQNNGV. The CDR3 has 14 amino acids. With 5 bases removed from V and 9 bases from J, the gap between germline ends came to 19 bases. CDR3 DNA: TGTGCCAGCAGCCCGAGTACGGGGGTAACACAAGCTTTCTTT. Protein product: CASSPSTGVTQAFF. The full variable domain, completed using reference TRBV11-2 and TRBJ1-1, is EAGVAQSPRYKIIEKRQSVAFWCNPISGHATLYWYQQILGQGPKLLIQFQNNGVVDDSQLPKDRFSAERLKGVDSTLKIQPAKLEDSAVYLCASSPSTGVTQAFFGQGTRLTVV.

This clonotype was detected ten times or more. The gene calls are TRBV20-1 and TRBJ1-5; 7 nucleotides match TRBD1. The CDR3 spans 14 residues. Germline assignment: CDR1 DFQATT and CDR2 SNEGSKA (reference sequence). The J segment lost 4 bases and the V segment lost 1 base, leaving 4 bases of the junction unmatched. The DNA for the CDR3 is TGCAGTGCTAGAGGGGGACAGTTTAATCAGCCCCAGCATTTT. This sequence encodes CSARGGQFNQPQHF.

The chain couples TRBV29-1 to TRBJ2-5, with 7 bases identical to TRBD1. This CDR3 contains 15 residues. V lost 3 bases, J lost 4 bases, and 11 bases stayed unmatched. The germline V gene has CDR1 SQVTM and CDR2 ANQGSEA. DNA of the CDR3: TGCAGCGTTGACCCCGGGACAGCGCCTCGAGAGACCCAGTACTTC. Translated: CSVDPGTAPRETQYF. The variable domain in full, with the rest retrieved from reference TRBV29-1 and TRBJ2-5, is SAVISQKPSRDICQRGTSLTIQCQVDSQVTMMFWYRQQPGQSLTLIATANQGSEATYESGFVIDKFPISRPNLTFSTLTVSNMSPEDSSIYLCSVDPGTAPRETQYFGPGTRLLVL.

The chain is built from TRBV29-1 and TRBJ2-3; TRBD2 might be the D (5 bases). V was pared by 0 bases and J by 2 bases, with 12 bases between. Germline CDR1 and CDR2: SQVTM and ANQGSEA. There are 15 residues in the CDR3. The CDR3 sequence is CSVEEGRGNTDTQYF. CDR3 sequence (DNA): TGCAGCGTTGAAGAGGGGAGAGGGAACACAGATACGCAGTATTTT.

The chain is built from TRBV3-1 and TRBJ2-5; TRBD2 might be the D (6 bases). The V end was cut by 0 bases, the J end by 5 bases, with 16 bases between. The CDR3 extends over 16 amino acids. The germline gives CDR1 LGHDT, CDR2 YNNKEL (reference sequence). The CDR3, as DNA: TGTGCCAGCAGCCAAGATTCGCGGGACCCCGTGGAGACCCAGTACTTC. Its protein product is CASSQDSRDPVETQYF.

This clonotype was seen at least ten times. The rearrangement joins TRBV5-4 to TRBJ2-2; D is ambiguous. Germline assignment: CDR1 SGHNT and CDR2 YYREEE (reference sequence). The germline V and J ends were trimmed by 2 bases and 6 bases, with 8 bases remaining between them. This CDR3 spans 13 amino acids. CDR3 residues: CASSLWEAGELFF. CDR3 coding DNA: TGTGCCAGCAGCTTATGGGAAGCCGGGGAGCTGTTTTTT.

The genes are TRBV7-2 and TRBJ2-5, with 12 bases identical to TRBD2. V dropped 1 base and J dropped 7; count of bases not matched to a gene: 4. The CDR3 totals 15 residues. CDR1 SGHTA and CDR2 FQGNSA come from the germline V gene. The CDR3 DNA sequence: TGTGCCAGCAGCTTAGAACTAGCGGGAGGCGGGACCCAGTACTTC. It specifies CASSLELAGGGTQYF.

This chain connects TRBV11-2 to TRBJ2-7; D gene unclear. The CDR3 runs to 14 residues. V lost 2 bases and J lost 2, with 10 bases in between. Germline V gene sequence: CDR1 SGHAT, CDR2 FQNNGV. The CDR3 nucleotides read TGTGCCAGCAGCTTAATCGGAACTACCTACGAGCAGTACTTC. Translating it yields CASSLIGTTYEQYF.

The rearrangement uses TRBV6-5 and TRBJ1-2; the D is unclear. Germline V gene sequence: CDR1 MNHEY, CDR2 SVGAGI. The germline V and J ends were trimmed by 5 bases and 4 bases, with 14 bases remaining between them. The CDR3 sequence is 14 residues long. In DNA, the CDR3 is TGTGCCAGCAGTCTGGCAAGACTGGGCTATGGCTACACCTTC. This encodes CASSLARLGYGYTF.

This rearrangement joins TRBV28 to TRBJ1-1, with D uncertain. Per germline, CDR1 MDHEN and CDR2 SYDVKM. V gave up 6 bases and J gave up 11 bases, with 13 bases separating them. The CDR3 runs 11 residues. Here the CDR3 reads CASRATGRAFF. CDR3 nucleotide sequence: TGTGCCAGCAGGGCGACTGGGAGGGCTTTCTTT.

The sample holds a few counts of this clonotype. The chain is built from TRBV7-9 and TRBJ2-1; D not certain. Trimming took 5 bases from V and 3 from J, leaving 8 bases between them. CDR3 length equals 13 residues. Germline values: CDR1 SEHNR, CDR2 FQNEAQ (reference sequence). The CDR3: CASSVVNYNEQFF. For the CDR3, the DNA is TGTGCCAGCAGCGTCGTCAACTACAATGAGCAGTTCTTC.

V gene TRBV14 combines with J gene TRBJ2-6; D unclear. Germline loops: CDR1 SGHDN, CDR2 FVKESK. V lost 1 base to trimming and J lost 0 bases, with 10 bases between them. This CDR3 is 17 amino acids long. In nucleotides, the CDR3 is TGTGCCAGCAGCCAAGTACCGCAGTTCTCTGGGGCCAACGTCCTGACTTTC. Encoded protein: CASSQVPQFSGANVLTF.

This clonotype has more than one count but fewer than ten. The chain links TRBV5-6 to TRBJ2-7, with D hard to call. CDR1 is SGHDT and CDR2 is YYEEEE in the germline V gene. Between the trimmed V and J ends, which lost 0 bases and 2 bases, there was a span of 9 bases. This CDR3 is 14 amino acids long. CDR3 in amino acids: CASSLAGQTYEQYF. As DNA, the CDR3 is TGTGCCAGCAGCTTGGCCGGGCAGACCTACGAGCAGTACTTC.

Ten or more counts support this clonotype. The V call is TRBV18, the J call TRBJ1-5, with a weak D call TRBD1 (5 bases). Germline-derived CDR1 and CDR2 are KGHSH and LQKENI. The V end lost 2 bases, the J end lost 7 bases, and 18 bases lay between the germline ends. The CDR3 runs to 16 residues. The CDR3 DNA reads as TGTGCCAGCTCACCATCCCCCGGGGGAGGGGTCCAGCCCCAGCATTTT. Its translation is CASSPSPGGGVQPQHF.

This clonotype has a count of ten or more. The V and J genes are TRBV28 and TRBJ2-1; 11 nucleotides match TRBD2. The germline V gene encodes CDR1 MDHEN and CDR2 SYDVKM. CDR3 length: 17 residues. Unmatched junction bases numbered 13, after V lost 7 bases and J lost 5 bases. Here the CDR3 DNA reads TGTGCCAGCATGGTACACCGATGGGGACTAGCGGACAATGAGCAGTTCTTC. Its protein product is CASMVHRWGLADNEQFF.

The sample holds many counts of this clonotype. This chain joins TRBV4-3 and TRBJ2-5, with D perhaps TRBD2 (6 bases). Germline loops: CDR1 LGHNA, CDR2 YSLEER. Trimming left V 0 bases short and J 5 bases short, with 10 bases between. The CDR3 has 14 residues. The chain's CDR3 is CASSQDRERETQYF. The DNA for the CDR3 is TGCGCCAGCAGCCAAGACCGGGAGCGCGAGACCCAGTACTTC.

The chain links TRBV7-9 to TRBJ1-1, with D unclear. The CDR3 extends over 15 amino acids. CDR1 SEHNR and CDR2 FQNEAQ come from the germline V gene (reference sequence). Trimming removed 3 bases at V and 3 bases at J, with 14 bases between. The CDR3 spells CASSLRRGWHTEAFF. The CDR3 DNA follows: TGTGCCAGCAGCTTGAGGCGGGGATGGCACACTGAAGCTTTCTTT.

This clonotype showed up just a few times. V and J are TRBV7-2 and TRBJ2-2; no clear D. CDR1 and CDR2 from the germline V gene are SGHTA and FQGNSA. Trimming cost V 5 bases and J 6 bases, with 25 bases left between them. The CDR3 consists of 18 residues. The CDR3: CASSLHAPGPGTAGELFF. The CDR3 DNA is TGTGCCAGCAGCCTCCACGCTCCAGGACCCGGAACCGCCGGGGAGCTGTTTTTT.

This clonotype was seen repeatedly, ten times or more. This sequence joins TRBV6-5 and TRBJ2-5, with D tentatively TRBD2 (6 bases). V gave up 2 bases and J gave up 1 base, with 14 bases separating them. Per germline, CDR1 MNHEY and CDR2 SVGAGI. The CDR3 is 16 amino acids. CDR3 DNA sequence: TGTGCCAGCAGTTACGTTGGCGGGGCCCCCCAAGAGACCCAGTACTTC. Amino acid sequence: CASSYVGGAPQETQYF.

The CDR3 spells CASSLATGGQETQYF. CDR3 DNA: TGTGCCAGCAGCTTGGCAACTGGCGGACAAGAGACCCAGTACTTC. The chain uses TRBV7-6 and TRBJ2-5; D uncertain. The CDR3 is 15 amino acids. Germline CDR1 reads SGHVS; CDR2 reads FNYEAQ. Trimming left V 3 bases short and J 2 bases short, with 13 bases between.

The sample holds many counts of this clonotype. The V call is TRBV4-1, the J call TRBJ2-2, with no clear D. V shed 2 bases and J shed 7 bases, with 20 bases lying between them. The CDR3 sequence is 17 residues long. Per germline, CDR1 MGHRA and CDR2 YSYEKL. The CDR3 spells CASSQYSNGVGGGELFF. The CDR3 DNA reads as TGCGCCAGCAGCCAATATTCGAACGGAGTGGGCGGCGGGGAGCTGTTTTTT.

The gene calls are TRBV7-8 and TRBJ2-1; 9 bases fit TRBD1. This CDR3 is 16 amino acids long. Germline trimming cut 2 bases from V and 4 bases from J; bases unmatched to any gene: 6. CDR1 and CDR2 (germline): SGHVS, FQNEAQ. The CDR3 is CASSLNPGQGYNEQFF. For the CDR3, the DNA is TGTGCCAGCAGCTTAAACCCGGGACAGGGTTACAATGAGCAGTTCTTC. The variable domain in full, completed from reference TRBV7-8 and TRBJ2-1, reads GAGVSQSPRYKVAKRGQDVALRCDPISGHVSLFWYQQALGQGPEFLTYFQNEAQLDKSGLPSDRFFAERPEGSVSTLKIQRTQQEDSAVYLCASSLNPGQGYNEQFFGPGTRLTVL.

The table lists this clonotype with many counts. V usage is TRBV19 and J usage is TRBJ2-1, with 12 nucleotides matching TRBD1. Per the germline V gene, CDR1 is LNHDA and CDR2 is SQIVND (reference sequence). The J segment lost 8 bases and the V segment lost 5 bases, leaving 4 bases of the junction unmatched. The CDR3 runs to 14 residues. Written as DNA, the CDR3 is TGTGCCAGTAGTTCGGGACAGGGGGCCTATGAGCAGTTCTTC. Translation: CASSSGQGAYEQFF.